The 32 T cell receptor beta chains listed next were all sequenced from one sample in a study of breast tumors, draining lymph nodes, adjacent tissues. TCRdb itself ran the multiplex PCR reads through MiXCR, one entry per CDR3 protein. The sample has fewer than 150,000 distinct CDR3 sequences; around 21% are singletons. Samples came from axillary lymph nodes draining the breast cancer. Sequenced: axillary lymph node tissue. These receptors all stem from a female donor with breast cancer. Some clones in this sample may be carry-over from other donors' samples.

About this clonotype itself: A single base separates this from a much larger clone, so it may be a read error. The DNA for the CDR3 is TGTGCCAGTGGGAAAGGCTTGAGTCAGCCCCAGCATTTT. Its protein is CASGKGLSQPQHF. This sequence joins TRBV2 and TRBJ1-5; no firm D call. The CDR3 sequence is 13 residues long. V was cut by 9 bases and J by 6 bases, with 15 bases left in between. Germline V gene data show CDR1 as SNHLY and CDR2 as FYNNEI.

This clonotype was counted at least ten times. The V gene is TRBV20-1, the J gene TRBJ2-5; D is perhaps TRBD1 (6 bases). Germline V CDR1 and CDR2: DFQATT, SNEGSKA (reference sequence). CDR3 length: 14 amino acids. V was shortened by 3 bases and J by 3 bases, with 14 bases between the two germline ends. CDR3 sequence (DNA): TGCAGTGCTAGTCTCTGGACAGAAAAAGAGACCCAGTACTTC. Protein: CSASLWTEKETQYF.

There are many counts of this clonotype. The V and J genes are TRBV5-5 and TRBJ2-5; TRBD1 aligns across 9 bases. CDR1 and CDR2 (germline): SGHKS, YYEKEE (reference sequence). There are 15 residues in the CDR3. V dropped 0 bases and J dropped 5; count of bases not matched to a gene: 5. Written as DNA, the CDR3 is TGTGCCAGCAGCTTGGGGGACAGGGACTGGGAGACCCAGTACTTC. Translation gives CASSLGDRDWETQYF.

Of note for this clonotype: The junction does not match germline at one end; this may be a read error. V and J are TRBV7-2 and TRBJ2-7; 7 bases line up with TRBD2. The CDR3 covers 15 residues. Germline loops: CDR1 SGHTA, CDR2 FQGNSA. CDR3 DNA: TGTGCCGGCAGCTTAACGGGAGGCCCGGCCTACGAGCAGTACTTC. The encoded protein is CAGSLTGGPAYEQYF.

This clonotype was detected ten times or more. The V and J genes are TRBV7-3 and TRBJ2-7; D is perhaps TRBD1 (6 bases). The germline CDR1 and CDR2 sequences are SGHTA and FQGTGA. The CDR3 contains 14 residues. Trimming removed 5 bases at V and 2 bases at J, with 13 bases between. The CDR3 sequence: CASSVSTGPYEQYF. Written as DNA, the CDR3 is TGTGCCAGCAGCGTCTCGACAGGACCCTACGAGCAGTACTTC.

This clonotype was counted at least ten times. This sequence joins TRBV12-3 or TRBV12-4 and TRBJ2-1; D is unresolved. This CDR3 has 14 residues. Trimming left V 5 bases short and J 0 bases short, with 8 bases between. CDR3 DNA: TGTGCCAGCAGTCCAATCAGCTCCTACAATGAGCAGTTCTTC. It is translated as CASSPISSYNEQFF.

In its sample, this clonotype was seen many times. The V call is TRBV6-1, the J call TRBJ2-5; D is undetermined. Trimming cost V 4 bases and J 7 bases, with 13 bases left between them. In germline, CDR1 is MNHNS, CDR2 SASEGT. The CDR3 extends over 13 amino acids. The CDR3 sequence is CASSGAGGRTQYF. The DNA of the CDR3 is TGTGCCAGCAGTGGAGCCGGCGGTAGGACCCAGTACTTC.

This clonotype was seen ten or more times. V usage is TRBV6-5 and J usage is TRBJ2-1; 8 bases line up with TRBD1. Trimming at V came to 4 bases and at J to 1 base, leaving 21 bases not matched to a gene. Germline values: CDR1 MNHEY, CDR2 SVGAGI. The CDR3 sequence is 21 residues long. This CDR3 is CASSWNQDRVMGEQSYNEQFF. The CDR3 DNA sequence: TGTGCCAGCAGTTGGAACCAGGACAGGGTTATGGGGGAGCAGTCCTACAATGAGCAGTTCTTC.

This clonotype was recorded many times. The chain is built from TRBV30 and TRBJ2-5; D might be TRBD2 (5 bases). CDR1 is GTSNPN, CDR2 SVGIG, per germline (reference sequence). This CDR3 comprises 15 residues. Trimming removed 2 bases at V and 5 bases at J, with 18 bases between. The CDR3 region is CAWSIIRYGEETQYF. DNA of the CDR3: TGTGCCTGGAGTATCATACGGTATGGGGAGGAGACCCAGTACTTC.

Comment on this clonotype: A much larger clone lies a single base off, so this may be a read error. The rearrangement links TRBV5-6 to TRBJ1-4; 8 bases are shared with TRBD1. The germline V gene encodes CDR1 SGHDT and CDR2 YYEEEE. The CDR3 covers 16 residues. CDR3: CASSLKGDRGDEKLSF. The CDR3 DNA reads TGTGCCAGCAGCTTGAAGGGAGACAGGGGTGATGAAAAACTGTCTTTT.

This clonotype has ten or more counts. V usage is TRBV5-5 and J usage is TRBJ1-2; 10 bases align to TRBD1. The length of the CDR3 is 14 residues. Looked up from germline, CDR1 is SGHKS and CDR2 is YYEKEE (reference sequence). V was clipped by 0 bases and J by 7 bases; unmatched bases: 3. The CDR3 DNA sequence: TGTGCCAGCAGCTTGGTGACAGGGGGCTCTGGCTACACCTTC. The encoded protein is CASSLVTGGSGYTF.

The rearrangement joins TRBV7-3 to TRBJ2-1; TRBD1 agrees at 7 bases. J was trimmed by 5 bases and V by 1 base; bases with no gene match: 2. Germline lookup yields CDR1 SGHTA and CDR2 FQGTGA. This CDR3 is built from 14 residues. The CDR3 nucleotides are TGTGCCAGCAGCTTAATGGGACAGCACAATGAGCAGTTCTTC. Translation: CASSLMGQHNEQFF.

This clonotype has ten or more counts. J is TRBJ2-2 and V is TRBV24-1, with 12 bases that match TRBD2. V lost 4 bases, J lost 5 bases, and 7 bases stayed unmatched. This CDR3 is 17 amino acids long. Germline CDR1 is KGHDR and CDR2 is SFDVKD. The CDR3 sequence: CATSDLTSGRETGELFF. The CDR3 nucleotides are TGTGCCACCAGTGACCTGACTAGCGGGAGAGAAACCGGGGAGCTGTTTTTT.

This clonotype has only a few counts. The chain couples TRBV30 to TRBJ2-1; 11 nucleotides align to TRBD2. Germline CDR1 and CDR2: GTSNPN and SVGIG (reference sequence). Unmatched junction bases numbered 8, after V lost 1 base and J lost 6 bases. This CDR3 contains 16 residues. This CDR3 reads CAWSGASGRIANEQFF. For the CDR3, the DNA is TGTGCCTGGAGTGGGGCTAGCGGGAGGATTGCCAATGAGCAGTTCTTC.

At least ten counts were recorded for this clonotype. This chain connects TRBV24-1 to TRBJ2-1; TRBD1 aligns across 8 bases. V shed 0 bases and J 8 bases; nucleotides not matched to a gene: 14. This CDR3 contains 18 residues. Germline loops: CDR1 KGHDR, CDR2 SFDVKD. CDR3 nucleotides: TGTGCCACCAGTGATTTGCGGGCCTCGGACAGGGCTGTGGATGAGCAGTTCTTC. Translating gives CATSDLRASDRAVDEQFF.

As concerns this clonotype: With a much larger clone just one base away, this may be a read error. This chain connects TRBV10-3 to TRBJ2-3, with unresolved D. Looked up from germline, CDR1 is ENHRY and CDR2 is SYGVKD. This CDR3 spans 15 amino acids. The ends were cut back, 4 bases at V and 6 bases at J, with 17 bases in the middle. CDR3 coding DNA: TGTGCCATCAGTGGCGATAAAGAGGCTTCGGATACGCAGTATTTT. Translated, it gives CAISGDKEASDTQYF.

A word on this clonotype: A much larger clone lies one base from this, so it may be a read error. This chain joins TRBV18 and TRBJ1-2; D gene uncertain. The CDR3 totals 15 residues. The germline V gene encodes CDR1 KGHSH and CDR2 LQKENI. The chain's CDR3 is CASSQSRGRNYGYAF. CDR3 DNA: TGTGCCAGCTCACAGTCCCGGGGTCGAAACTATGGCTACGCCTTC.

On this clonotype itself: A read error may explain this, as a much larger clone is one base away. The chain links TRBV4-1 to TRBJ2-1; 12 nucleotides align to TRBD2. Germline V gene data show CDR1 as MGHRA and CDR2 as YSYEKL. CDR3 length: 18 residues. The CDR3: CASSQVDLGLAGHKEQFF. The CDR3 region has the DNA TGCGCCAGCAGCCAAGTCGACCTCGGACTAGCGGGACACAAAGAGCAGTTCTTC.

This clonotype has only a few counts. The rearrangement links TRBV20-1 to TRBJ1-1; the D gene is possibly TRBD1 (6 bases). The CDR3 runs 13 residues. CDR1 and CDR2 (germline): DFQATT, SNEGSKA (reference sequence). V lost 4 bases to trimming and J lost 0 bases, with 9 bases between them. The CDR3 sequence: CSAIDRMNTEAFF. CDR3 nucleotide sequence: TGCAGTGCTATTGACAGGATGAACACTGAAGCTTTCTTT.

The sample holds many counts of this clonotype. The CDR3 loop is CASSLGLAGFSDTQYF. The DNA for the CDR3 is TGTGCCAGCAGCTTAGGGTTGGCAGGTTTTTCCGATACGCAGTATTTT. V and J are TRBV5-5 and TRBJ2-3, with D unresolved. The CDR3 has 16 amino acids. Trimming pared 2 bases from V and 6 bases from J, leaving 19 bases between. Germline V gene data show CDR1 as SGHKS and CDR2 as YYEKEE (reference sequence).

Concerning this clonotype itself: A read error may be the cause here, since a much bigger clone is one base away. The chain links TRBV10-2 to TRBJ2-7, with D possibly matching TRBD2 (6 bases). Trimming stripped 4 bases from V and 2 bases from J, with 21 bases between. Germline CDR1 WSHSY, CDR2 SAAADI. The CDR3 length is 17 residues. The CDR3 here is CASSGVSRRGNAYEQYF. CDR3 DNA: TGCGCCAGCAGTGGGGTCAGTCGGCGGGGTAATGCCTACGAGCAGTACTTC.

Many counts were recorded for this clonotype. The V gene is TRBV29-1, the J gene TRBJ2-1; possible D gene TRBD1, 5 bases. V shed 3 bases and J shed 5 bases, with 11 bases lying between them. Germline CDR1 is SQVTM and CDR2 is ANQGSEA. The CDR3 contains 13 residues. In nucleotides, the CDR3 is TGCAGCGTTGAGTTGTCCAGGGACAATGAGCAGTTCTTC. This translates into CSVELSRDNEQFF.

This clonotype was seen repeatedly, ten times or more. V usage is TRBV5-1 and J usage is TRBJ2-1; D is possibly TRBD1 (6 bases). The CDR3 sequence is 15 residues long. The V gene lost 4 bases and the J gene lost 5 bases, with 16 bases spanning the gap. Germline-derived CDR1 and CDR2 are SGHRS and YFSETQ. CDR3 region: CASSRQGNSDNEQFF. DNA of the CDR3: TGCGCCAGCAGCCGTCAGGGGAATAGCGACAATGAGCAGTTCTTC.

In this sample, this clonotype turned up many times. V usage is TRBV4-2 and J usage is TRBJ2-7, with 8 bases lining up with TRBD2. Per the germline V gene, CDR1 is LGHNA and CDR2 is YNFKEQ. V trimming: 6 bases; J trimming: 3 bases; junction bases outside the gene matches: 7. The CDR3 runs to 14 residues. CDR3 sequence: CASRGLGLVYEQYF. CDR3 nucleotides: TGTGCCAGCAGGGGGTTGGGACTAGTCTACGAGCAGTACTTC.

This clonotype was picked up a small number of times. The V call is TRBV12-3 or TRBV12-4, the J call TRBJ2-7; a possible D gene is TRBD2 (5 bases). The CDR3 contains 15 residues. The V and J ends lost 8 bases and 0 bases respectively, with 17 bases between them. The CDR3 is CASCWTVMNSYEQYF. CDR3 nucleotide sequence: TGTGCCAGCTGTTGGACTGTGATGAACTCCTACGAGCAGTACTTC.

The sample holds many counts of this clonotype. This sequence joins TRBV5-1 and TRBJ2-2; TRBD1 matches at 7 bases. The germline V gene encodes CDR1 SGHRS and CDR2 YFSETQ. V lost 6 bases, J lost 2 bases, and 7 bases stayed unmatched. The CDR3 is 15 amino acids. CDR3 sequence: CASTSRDRNTGELFF. CDR3 nucleotide sequence: TGCGCCAGCACTTCAAGGGACAGAAACACCGGGGAGCTGTTTTTT. Looking up the rest from reference TRBV5-1 and TRBJ2-2 gives the full variable domain: KAGVTQTPRYLIKTRGQQVTLSCSPISGHRSVSWYQQTPGQGLQFLFEYFSETQRNKGNFPGRFSGRQFSNSRSEMNVSTLELGDSALYLCASTSRDRNTGELFFGEGSRLTVL.

The genes are TRBV3-1 and TRBJ2-3, with 11 bases lining up with TRBD2. Germline trimming cut 5 bases from V and 5 bases from J; bases unmatched to any gene: 18. The CDR3 runs to 19 residues. CDR1 is LGHDT and CDR2 is YNNKEL in the germline V gene (reference sequence). The CDR3 protein is CASSGPLGLAVPGQDTQYF. CDR3 DNA sequence: TGTGCCAGCAGCGGACCCCTGGGACTAGCGGTCCCGGGCCAAGATACGCAGTATTTT.

A remark on this clonotype: This clone may be a read error of a much larger clone one base away. The rearrangement uses TRBV6-5 and TRBJ2-2, with D possibly TRBD1 on 6 matching bases. Germline V lookup: CDR1 MNHEY, CDR2 SVGAGI. The CDR3 extends over 14 amino acids. DNA for the CDR3: TGTGCCAGCGGTTACGCTAGGGGGACCGGGGAGCTGTTTTTT. It yields the protein CASGYARGTGELFF.

This clonotype was counted ten times or more. The J gene is TRBJ2-5, the V gene TRBV7-8; no reliable D call. With 7 bases removed from V and 4 bases from J, the gap between germline ends came to 13 bases. This CDR3 comprises 13 residues. Looked up from germline, CDR1 is SGHVS and CDR2 is FQNEAQ. CDR3 nucleotides: TGTGCCAGCACCCACTCCGAAGGAGAGACCCAGTACTTC. It encodes CASTHSEGETQYF.

This clonotype was observed at least ten times. V and J are TRBV6-1 and TRBJ2-7; 9 bases map to TRBD2. Germline CDR1 MNHNS, CDR2 SASEGT. The CDR3 has 15 amino acids. The V and J ends lost 1 base and 6 bases, in that order; junction bases with no gene match: 7. CDR3 loop: CASSEEERTSVEQYF. CDR3 DNA sequence: TGTGCCAGCAGTGAAGAGGAGAGGACTAGCGTCGAGCAGTACTTC.

This clonotype was recorded many times. This chain joins TRBV12-3 or TRBV12-4 and TRBJ2-2; D is undetermined. Trimming shortened V by 4 bases and J by 5 bases, and 2 bases separated the two germline ends. The CDR3 contains 11 residues. For the CDR3, the DNA is TGTGCCAGCAGTTCGACCGGGGAGCTGTTTTTT. Translating it yields CASSSTGELFF.

The sample holds many counts of this clonotype. The V call is TRBV20-1, the J call TRBJ2-3, with no clear D. CDR3 length: 17 amino acids. The germline gives CDR1 DFQATT, CDR2 SNEGSKA (reference sequence). The V gene lost 1 base and the J gene lost 2 bases, with 19 bases spanning the gap. The CDR3 protein is CSARVASGIPDTDTQYF. As DNA, the CDR3 is TGCAGTGCTAGAGTGGCTAGTGGGATACCAGACACAGATACGCAGTATTTT.